One and the same sample provided the 12 T cell receptor beta chains below, sequenced in a study of T cells expressing NK-cell markers. From the 5' RACE reads, TCRdb lists one entry per CDR3 protein and no DNA. This sample's table has roughly 390,000 distinct CDR3 sequences. Sequenced material: blood T cells: a sorted CD56 or NKG2C T cell subset, CD4+ or CD8+ T cells, or bulk PBMC T cells (not recorded which). All receptors derive from a woman between 45 and 65 years old in good health.

The chain has TRBV28 and TRBJ1-5; TCRdb outputs TRBD1, but without DNA this stays unchecked. This CDR3 spans 17 amino acids. The germline CDR1 and CDR2 sequences are MDHEN and SYDVKM. The CDR3 loop is CASNRLTGTGSNQPQHF.

The rearrangement uses TRBV5-1 and TRBJ2-3; lacking DNA, the TRBD1 call made by TCRdb goes unchecked. The CDR3 length is 13 residues. Per the germline V gene, CDR1 is SGHRS and CDR2 is YFSETQ. The CDR3 is CASTRESTDTQYF.

This rearrangement joins TRBV4-2 to TRBJ2-2; absent DNA, TCRdb's TRBD2 call cannot be checked. The germline V gene has CDR1 LGHNA and CDR2 YNFKEQ. The CDR3 is 18 amino acids. The CDR3 reads CASSQRTGLAENTGELFF.

The chain links TRBV12-3 or TRBV12-4 to TRBJ1-1; TCRdb's D call of TRBD1 is untestable without DNA. The CDR3 runs to 14 residues. This CDR3 reads CASRSGQLNTEAFF.

The rearrangement uses TRBV4-1 and TRBJ1-2. The CDR3 has 12 amino acids. Germline V gives CDR1 MGHRA, CDR2 YSYEKL. This CDR3 is CASSQVTDGYTF.

This chain uses TRBV27 with TRBJ1-1; the TRBD1 assignment by TCRdb is unverifiable without DNA. This CDR3 is 13 amino acids long. Germline-derived CDR1 and CDR2 are MNHEY and SMNVEV (reference sequence). The CDR3 sequence: CASTTPGGALTFF.

This chain links TRBV2 with TRBJ2-3; the D call from TCRdb, TRBD2, cannot be confirmed without DNA. Germline V gene data show CDR1 as SNHLY and CDR2 as FYNNEI. This CDR3 is 14 amino acids long. CDR3 loop: CASTSRRRPDTQYF.

CDR3 in amino acids: CASSPLLAGGPTDTQYF. This rearrangement joins TRBV18 to TRBJ2-3; TCRdb lists TRBD2, though no DNA is available to test this call. Looked up from germline, CDR1 is KGHSH and CDR2 is LQKENI. This CDR3 is 17 amino acids long.

The J gene is TRBJ1-1, the V gene TRBV29-1; the TCRdb D gene call, TRBD1, has no DNA to confirm it. Germline V gene lookup returns CDR1 SQVTM and CDR2 ANQGSEA. The CDR3 consists of 13 residues. CDR3 in amino acids: CSVGHTLNTEAFF. Variable domain in full (rest from reference TRBV29-1 and TRBJ1-1): SAVISQKPSRDICQRGTSLTIQCQVDSQVTMMFWYRQQPGQSLTLIATANQGSEATYESGFVIDKFPISRPNLTFSTLTVSNMSPEDSSIYLCSVGHTLNTEAFFGQGTRLTVV.

This chain links TRBV24-1 with TRBJ2-1; TCRdb picks TRBD1, but there is no DNA to check that call. Germline V lookup: CDR1 KGHDR, CDR2 SFDVKD. The CDR3 extends over 12 amino acids. The CDR3 loop reads CATGTGGNEQFF.

The V gene is TRBV24-1, the J gene TRBJ2-3. The CDR3 runs to 13 residues. The germline V gene encodes CDR1 KGHDR and CDR2 SFDVKD. The CDR3: CATSDLSTDTQYF.

This chain's CDR3 is CAWSVRASLSNEQFF. The genes are TRBV30 and TRBJ2-1; TCRdb outputs TRBD2, but without DNA this stays unchecked. The germline gives CDR1 GTSNPN, CDR2 SVGIG (reference sequence). This CDR3 region has 15 residues.